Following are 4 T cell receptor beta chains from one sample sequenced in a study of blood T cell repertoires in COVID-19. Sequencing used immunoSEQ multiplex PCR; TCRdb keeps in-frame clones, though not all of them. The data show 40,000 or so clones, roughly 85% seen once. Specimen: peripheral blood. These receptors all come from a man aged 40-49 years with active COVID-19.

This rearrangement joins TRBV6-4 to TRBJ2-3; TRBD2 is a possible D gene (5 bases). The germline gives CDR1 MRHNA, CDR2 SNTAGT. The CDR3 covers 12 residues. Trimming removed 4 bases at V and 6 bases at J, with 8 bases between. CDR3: CASSARGDTQYF. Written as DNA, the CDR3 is TGTGCCAGCAGTGCCCGCGGGGATACGCAGTATTTT.

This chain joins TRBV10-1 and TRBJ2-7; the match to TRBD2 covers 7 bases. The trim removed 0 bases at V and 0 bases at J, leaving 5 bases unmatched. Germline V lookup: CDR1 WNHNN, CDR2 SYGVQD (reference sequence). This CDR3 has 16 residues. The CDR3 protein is CASSESGAGLSYEQYF. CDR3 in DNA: TGCGCCAGCAGTGAGTCCGGAGCGGGACTCTCCTACGAGCAGTACTTC.

CDR3: CASSLFASGSRGELFF. The CDR3 nucleotides read TGCGCCAGCAGCTTGTTCGCTAGCGGGAGTAGGGGGGAGCTGTTTTTT. V is TRBV5-1 and J is TRBJ2-2; 10 bases are shared with TRBD2. CDR1 is SGHRS and CDR2 is YFSETQ in the germline V gene. After removal of 1 base from V and 8 bases from J, the junction contained 8 bases not matched to a gene. The CDR3 length is 16 residues.

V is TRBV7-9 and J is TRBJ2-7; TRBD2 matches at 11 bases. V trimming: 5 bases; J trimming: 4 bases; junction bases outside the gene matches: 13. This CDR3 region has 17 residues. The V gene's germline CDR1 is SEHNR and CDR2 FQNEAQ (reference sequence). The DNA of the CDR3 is TGTGCCAGCAGCATATTGGGTACTAGCGGGAGAGGGTACGAGCAGTACTTC. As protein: CASSILGTSGRGYEQYF.